Presented here are 27 T cell receptor beta chains from one specimen sequenced in a study of blood T cell repertoires in COVID-19. Clones were sequenced by immunoSEQ multiplex PCR, and TCRdb holds only the in-frame ones, with some missing. The sample holds hundreds of thousands of clones, 75% to 90% seen once. Sequencing used PBMCs or T cells enriched from blood (not recorded which). The origin of the receptors is a man in his thirties or forties who had recovered from COVID-19.

The chain links TRBV7-2 to TRBJ2-3; 9 bases are shared with TRBD2. This CDR3 is 16 amino acids long. Per the germline V gene, CDR1 is SGHTA and CDR2 is FQGNSA. Trimming took 6 bases from V and 0 from J; bases not matched to a gene: 7. Written as DNA, the CDR3 is TGTGCCAGCAGACTCTCTAGCGGGACTAGCACAGATACGCAGTATTTT. Protein sequence: CASRLSSGTSTDTQYF. Supplemented by reference TRBV7-2 and TRBJ2-3, the full variable domain reads GAGVSQSPSNKVTEKGKDVELRCDPISGHTALYWYRQSLGQGLEFLIYFQGNSAPDKSGLPSDRFSAERTGGSVSTLTIQRTQQEDSAVYLCASRLSSGTSTDTQYFGPGTRLTVL.

The rearrangement joins TRBV7-9 to TRBJ2-7; 7 positions agree with TRBD1. V was pared by 5 bases and J by 4 bases, with 14 bases of the junction left unmatched. The CDR3 has 16 amino acids. Germline assignment: CDR1 SEHNR and CDR2 FQNEAQ (reference sequence). CDR3 sequence (DNA): TGTGCCAGCAGCCCCCAGGGGACAGCAGGAAGTTACGAGCAGTACTTC. Translation gives CASSPQGTAGSYEQYF.

This clone was detected only once. This sequence joins TRBV7-6 and TRBJ2-5; 14 bases map to TRBD2. V shed 5 bases and J 8 bases; nucleotides not matched to a gene: 16. The CDR3 consists of 18 residues. CDR1 SGHVS and CDR2 FNYEAQ come from the germline V gene. As DNA, the CDR3 is TGTGCCAGCAGCCCAAGACTAGCGGGAGGGCCGGAAGCGGACACCCAGTACTTC. Amino acids: CASSPRLAGGPEADTQYF.

V gene TRBV5-1 combines with J gene TRBJ2-7, with 9 bases lining up with TRBD1. The V gene's germline CDR1 is SGHRS and CDR2 YFSETQ. With 6 bases clipped from V and 3 bases from J, the junction kept 7 bases outside the gene matches. The CDR3 is 14 residues long. The CDR3 region has the DNA TGCGCCAGCACCTCACAGGGGGCAAACTACGAGCAGTACTTC. Translating it yields CASTSQGANYEQYF. Complete variable domain (other parts from reference TRBV5-1 and TRBJ2-7): KAGVTQTPRYLIKTRGQQVTLSCSPISGHRSVSWYQQTPGQGLQFLFEYFSETQRNKGNFPGRFSGRQFSNSRSEMNVSTLELGDSALYLCASTSQGANYEQYFGPGTRLTVT.

This clone was observed a few times. This chain uses TRBV23-1 with TRBJ1-6; D gene uncertain. TRBV23-1 is recorded as an ORF, its role being uncertain. The ends were cut back, 6 bases at V and 9 bases at J, with 6 bases in the middle. There are 11 residues in the CDR3. CDR3 region: CASSLSSPLHF. Written as DNA, the CDR3 is TGCGCCAGCAGCCTGAGTTCACCCCTCCACTTT.

The gene calls are TRBV6-5 and TRBJ2-7; D is possibly TRBD2 (6 bases). The CDR3 spans 13 residues. Germline CDR1 is MNHEY and CDR2 is SVGAGI. V lost 4 bases and J 6 bases, leaving 13 bases between the germline ends. This CDR3 reads CASSSVLAREQYF. CDR3 nucleotides: TGTGCCAGCAGTTCCGTACTAGCACGCGAGCAGTACTTC.

This chain joins TRBV5-1 and TRBJ1-4; 8 bases match TRBD1. After removal of 1 base from V and 8 bases from J, the junction contained 10 bases not matched to a gene. CDR1 SGHRS and CDR2 YFSETQ come from the germline V gene. This CDR3 spans 16 amino acids. DNA for the CDR3: TGCGCCAGCAGCTTGCCCCCCGTCGGGACAGGAGAAAAACTGTTTTTT. It specifies CASSLPPVGTGEKLFF.

CDR3 nucleotide sequence: TGTGCCAGCAGTTCCAGGGGTCCCTACGAGCAGTACTTC. Translation gives CASSSRGPYEQYF. The rearrangement joins TRBV28 to TRBJ2-7, with D maybe TRBD1 (6 bases). The CDR3 is 13 amino acids. Trimming removed 4 bases at V and 2 bases at J, with 9 bases between. Germline V gives CDR1 MDHEN, CDR2 SYDVKM.

CDR3 in amino acids: CASSFQDSPSGRRWTDTQYF. CDR3 nucleotides: TGTGCCAGTAGTTTCCAGGACAGTCCTAGCGGGAGGAGGTGGACAGATACGCAGTATTTT. The J gene is TRBJ2-3, the V gene TRBV19; 11 bases are a match to TRBD2. The V and J ends lost 5 bases and 3 bases, in that order; junction bases with no gene match: 19. The CDR3 length is 20 residues. Per the germline V gene, CDR1 is LNHDA and CDR2 is SQIVND (reference sequence). The whole variable domain, filled in from reference TRBV19 and TRBJ2-3, reads DGGITQSPKYLFRKEGQNVTLSCEQNLNHDAMYWYRQDPGQGLRLIYYSQIVNDFQKGDIAEGYSVSREKKESFPLTVTSAQKNPTAFYLCASSFQDSPSGRRWTDTQYFGPGTRLTVL.

The rearrangement links TRBV27 to TRBJ1-4; 7 nucleotides match TRBD1. V shed 6 bases, J shed 5 bases, and the junction held 12 bases outside the gene matches. The V gene's germline CDR1 is MNHEY and CDR2 SMNVEV (reference sequence). This CDR3 has 16 residues. CDR3 in DNA: TGTGCCAGCAGCTCGGAGGGGGCGTTTCGAAATGAAAAACTGTTTTTT. As protein: CASSSEGAFRNEKLFF.

A remark on this clone: The junction and the germline gene differ at one end; a read error may be behind it. The genes are TRBV18 and TRBJ2-3; D gene uncertain. CDR3 length: 14 amino acids. Looked up from germline, CDR1 is KGHSH and CDR2 is LQKENI. As DNA, the CDR3 is TGTGCCAGCTCACCCCAGCTTGACGGAGATCCGCAGTATTTT. It yields the protein CASSPQLDGDPQYF.

This chain joins TRBV30 and TRBJ1-2; 9 bases map to TRBD1. The CDR3 is made up of 13 amino acids. J lost 5 bases, V lost 7 bases, and 8 bases had no gene match. Germline-derived CDR1 and CDR2 are GTSNPN and SVGIG (reference sequence). CDR3 amino acids: CAYNRGLRYGYTF. The CDR3 DNA sequence: TGTGCCTACAACAGGGGGCTTCGGTATGGCTACACCTTC.

The chain is built from TRBV7-2 and TRBJ2-1; D not certain. The CDR3 is 14 residues long. CDR1 and CDR2 (germline): SGHTA, FQGNSA. V was pared by 1 base and J by 6 bases, with 10 bases between. The CDR3 sequence is CASSLEWAGNEQFF. CDR3 DNA sequence: TGTGCCAGCAGCTTAGAATGGGCTGGCAATGAGCAGTTCTTC. The entire variable domain, with the rest obtained from reference TRBV7-2 and TRBJ2-1, is as follows: GAGVSQSPSNKVTEKGKDVELRCDPISGHTALYWYRQSLGQGLEFLIYFQGNSAPDKSGLPSDRFSAERTGGSVSTLTIQRTQQEDSAVYLCASSLEWAGNEQFFGPGTRLTVL.

The chain uses TRBV7-9 and TRBJ1-4; D may be TRBD1 (6 bases). Trimming pared 5 bases from V and 8 bases from J, leaving 18 bases between. CDR3 length: 15 amino acids. Germline CDR1 is SEHNR and CDR2 is FQNEAQ (reference sequence). The CDR3 sequence is CASSPPGGLNEKLFF. CDR3 bases: TGTGCCAGCAGCCCCCCCGGGGGGCTGAACGAAAAACTGTTTTTT. Combining the CDR3 with reference TRBV7-9 and TRBJ1-4 gives the whole variable domain DTGVSQNPRHKITKRGQNVTFRCDPISEHNRLYWYRQTLGQGPEFLTYFQNEAQLEKSRLLSDRFSAERPKGSFSTLEIQRTEQGDSAMYLCASSPPGGLNEKLFFGSGTQLSVL.

The genes are TRBV2 and TRBJ1-2; a possible D gene is TRBD1 (6 bases). The V end was cut by 11 bases, the J end by 8 bases, with 18 bases between. CDR3 length: 12 amino acids. Germline CDR1 SNHLY, CDR2 FYNNEI. The CDR3 region has the DNA TGTGCCTCCCCCCCGTGGGGGGGCGGCTACACCTTC. Residues: CASPPWGGGYTF.

This chain uses TRBV9 with TRBJ2-7; D is perhaps TRBD1 (8 bases). Between the trimmed V and J ends, which lost 4 bases and 2 bases, there was a span of 16 bases. From germline, CDR1 is SGDLS and CDR2 YYNGEE. This CDR3 region has 15 residues. This CDR3 reads CASSQGAGVAYEQYF. DNA for the CDR3: TGTGCCAGCAGCCAGGGGGCGGGAGTCGCCTACGAGCAGTACTTC.

V is TRBV5-5 and J is TRBJ2-5; D is undetermined. This CDR3 has 13 amino acids. CDR1 is SGHKS and CDR2 is YYEKEE in the germline V gene (reference sequence). V lost 4 bases and J 5 bases, leaving 12 bases between the germline ends. DNA for the CDR3: TGTGCCAGCAGCCTGCCAGGTGGCGAGACCCAGTACTTC. Translating gives CASSLPGGETQYF.

V usage is TRBV27 and J usage is TRBJ2-3; a possible D gene is TRBD1 (5 bases). The CDR3 runs to 13 residues. Germline lookup yields CDR1 MNHEY and CDR2 SMNVEV (reference sequence). V lost 2 bases and J lost 8, with 11 bases in between. This chain's CDR3 is CASSLNRRGTQYF. The CDR3 coding sequence is TGTGCCAGCAGTTTAAATCGAAGGGGTACGCAGTATTTT.

The V call is TRBV18, the J call TRBJ2-5; D unclear. V lost 1 base and J 1 base, leaving 25 bases between the germline ends. CDR3 length: 20 amino acids. CDR1 KGHSH and CDR2 LQKENI come from the germline V gene. Here the CDR3 reads CASSPLNSRAEQTFQETQYF. As DNA, the CDR3 is TGTGCCAGCTCACCACTAAATTCTCGCGCCGAACAGACATTCCAAGAGACCCAGTACTTC.

CDR3 nucleotides: TGTGCCAGCTCCCCAGGGATTTATGAAAAACTGTTTTTT. It encodes CASSPGIYEKLFF. J is TRBJ1-4 and V is TRBV28; TRBD1 might be the D (5 bases). Germline loops: CDR1 MDHEN, CDR2 SYDVKM. The CDR3 length is 13 residues. V lost 8 bases to trimming and J lost 6 bases, with 13 bases between them.

The CDR3 coding sequence is TGTGCCAGCAGCGGGGGGACTTTGGGAGGGTCAGATACGCAGTATTTT. This gives the protein CASSGGTLGGSDTQYF. V usage is TRBV7-9 and J usage is TRBJ2-3; 7 bases are shared with TRBD2. The germline V gene has CDR1 SEHNR and CDR2 FQNEAQ (reference sequence). V was clipped by 5 bases and J by 4 bases; unmatched bases: 12. CDR3 length: 16 residues.

CDR3 amino acids: CASGGVRGVDGYTF. CDR3 nucleotides: TGTGCCAGCGGCGGCGTCAGGGGGGTGGATGGCTACACCTTC. J is TRBJ1-2 and V is TRBV2; 7 bases are shared with TRBD1. Trimming removed 8 bases from V and 6 bases from J; junction bases left unmatched: 12. Germline assignment: CDR1 SNHLY and CDR2 FYNNEI. This CDR3 spans 14 amino acids.

The chain couples TRBV28 to TRBJ2-7, with 11 nucleotides matching TRBD2. Germline CDR1 MDHEN, CDR2 SYDVKM. The V gene end was trimmed by 3 bases and the J gene end by 6 bases; junction bases not matched to a gene: 7. This CDR3 has 15 residues. Written as DNA, the CDR3 is TGTGCCAGCAGTTTCAGACTAGCGGGGACAGGCGAGCAGTACTTC. It encodes CASSFRLAGTGEQYF.

This rearrangement joins TRBV27 to TRBJ2-3, with 11 bases aligning to TRBD2. V shed 5 bases and J 3 bases; nucleotides not matched to a gene: 7. Germline values: CDR1 MNHEY, CDR2 SMNVEV (reference sequence). The CDR3 has 16 residues. The CDR3 sequence: CASSPASGRPTDTQYF. In DNA form, the CDR3 reads TGTGCCAGCAGTCCCGCTAGCGGGAGGCCTACAGATACGCAGTATTTT.

This chain connects TRBV29-1 to TRBJ2-1, with 8 bases identical to TRBD2. Germline V gene data show CDR1 as SQVTM and CDR2 as ANQGSEA. There are 12 residues in the CDR3. V trimming: 4 bases; J trimming: 9 bases; junction bases outside the gene matches: 5. In nucleotides, the CDR3 is TGCAGCGTTGCTCCCGGGGGGGGTGAGCAGTTCTTC. Protein sequence: CSVAPGGGEQFF.

The gene calls are TRBV5-4 and TRBJ2-3; 8 bases fit TRBD2. The CDR3 extends over 16 amino acids. Germline V gives CDR1 SGHNT, CDR2 YYREEE (reference sequence). V was clipped by 4 bases and J by 4 bases; unmatched bases: 11. The CDR3 nucleotides are TGTGCCAGCAGCCCCCTAGCGGGCGAAGAGGCAGATACGCAGTATTTT. Translation gives CASSPLAGEEADTQYF.

Here the CDR3 reads CASSLDRNQPQHF. The DNA of the CDR3 is TGTGCCAGCAGCTTAGACAGAAATCAGCCCCAGCATTTT. The chain recombines TRBV7-9 with TRBJ1-5; D uncertain. V was cut by 1 base and J by 4 bases, with 5 bases left in between. The CDR3 has 13 amino acids. Germline lookup yields CDR1 SEHNR and CDR2 FQNEAQ (reference sequence).